The next 2 T cell receptor beta chains were all read from a single sample in a study of radiation and T cells in renal cell carcinoma. Clones were read by immunoSEQ multiplex PCR, and TCRdb kept only the in-frame ones, dropping some. The profile shows around 80,000 clones, about four fifths of them singletons. Time point noted: blood 2 weeks post-SBRT. Treatment of the sample: 15 Gy SBRT to primary tumor, nephrectomy 4 weeks later. Specimen: blood, collected from a patient whose treatment included radiotherapy and nephrectomy. These receptors came from a man aged 60 to 75 with renal cell carcinoma.

The V and J genes are TRBV2 and TRBJ1-6; 10 bases agree with TRBD1. CDR1 and CDR2 from the germline V gene are SNHLY and FYNNEI. The CDR3 runs 16 residues. Trimming took 6 bases from V and 10 from J; bases not matched to a gene: 12. CDR3 coding DNA: TGTGCCAGCAGGCCCCTGACAGGGGGCAAAGGATCACCCCTCCACTTT. Amino acid sequence: CASRPLTGGKGSPLHF.

This chain uses TRBV6-6 with TRBJ2-1; no clear D gene. This CDR3 region has 14 residues. The V end was cut by 7 bases, the J end by 0 bases, with 10 bases between. Looked up from germline, CDR1 is MNHNY and CDR2 is SVGAGI (reference sequence). The CDR3 DNA sequence: TGTGCCAGCAAAGGCGGAAGCTCCTACAATGAGCAGTTCTTC. This gives the protein CASKGGSSYNEQFF.